What follows is one T cell receptor beta chain and its context. This sample is drawn from a study of control samples from healthy donors and cancer patients. Sequencing used immunoSEQ multiplex PCR; TCRdb keeps in-frame clones, though not all of them. The table lists under 150,000 clones, 80% to 90% of them singletons. CDR3 length equals 15 residues. V lost 2 bases to trimming and J lost 0 bases; unmatched junction nucleotides: 4. Germline CDR1 is MGHRA and CDR2 is YSYEKL. The chain employs TRBV4-1 and TRBJ2-7, with 7 bases that match TRBD1. Sequencing input: PBMCs. The source of this sequence is a woman aged 50 to 60 with colorectal cancer. The CDR3 DNA is TGCGCCAGCAGCCAAAACCGGGACAGCTCCTACGAGCAGTACTTC. Encoded protein: CASSQNRDSSYEQYF.